This T cell receptor (beta chain) was sequenced during a study of control samples from healthy donors and cancer patients. TCRdb's copy holds only in-frame clones and misses some; the assay was immunoSEQ multiplex PCR. This table has 65,000 to 85,000 clones, around 90% appearing once. Looked up from germline, CDR1 is MDHEN and CDR2 is SYDVKM. CDR3 length equals 13 residues. V was pared by 7 bases and J by 4 bases, with 10 bases between. Specimen: PBMCs. The chain employs TRBV28 and TRBJ2-2; no clear D. This TCR derives from a woman aged 45-65 years with colorectal cancer. The CDR3: CASNLRATGELFF. CDR3 coding DNA: TGTGCCAGCAACCTCCGGGCCACCGGGGAGCTGTTTTTT. Supplemented by reference TRBV28 and TRBJ2-2, the full variable domain reads DVKVTQSSRYLVKRTGEKVFLECVQDMDHENMFWYRQDPGLGLRLIYFSYDVKMKEKGDIPEGYSVSREKKERFSLILESASTNQTSMYLCASNLRATGELFFGEGSRLTVL.